Here is one T cell receptor beta chain with its context. Its antigen is undetermined. CDR3 length equals 12 residues. In germline, CDR1 is GTSNPN, CDR2 SVGIG (reference sequence). The V end was cut by 4 bases, the J end by 13 bases, with 16 bases between. These data originate in a study of cytomegalovirus exposure and HLA in healthy donors. Study at large: Most donors, roughly 84% of a few hundred genotyped, fell in the Caucasian-associated ancestry cluster.

PCR employed 60 Vbeta and 13 Jbeta primers. The assay was immunoSEQ multiplex PCR, and TCRdb's table has in-frame clones only and misses some. The repertoire holds under 200,000 clones, with about 75% as singletons. All donors participated as healthy donors of bone marrow. Findings of the study overall: Data from an earlier analysis indicated that most TCR beta V segments were productive either about 87% or about 30% of the time. One variant, a missense change in DCLRE1C, was linked in a later analysis to TCR beta V- and J-gene trimming.

The chain uses TRBV30 and TRBJ1-4, with D possibly matching TRBD1 (6 bases). The sequenced sample was PBMCs. The source is a female donor in good health and CMV-seronegative. The CDR3 DNA reads TGTGCCTGGACCCCGAGGGGCAGGGGACTGTTTTTT. It encodes CAWTPRGRGLFF.